These 30 T cell receptor beta chains originate from one sample sequenced in a study of beta chain features in type 1 diabetes. Findings and caveats of the study: There was a moderate but significant shortening of TCRB CDR3s in all four CD4+ subsets of Type 1 diabetes patients.

These receptors lack a known antigen. The study reverse transcribed the entire isolated RNA, so it sequenced expressed TCRB transcripts. Using immunoSEQ multiplex PCR, the repertoire was profiled, and TCRdb retains in-frame clones only, with some absent. The table lists roughly 350,000 clones, 8% to 10% of them singletons. Sequenced sample: central memory CD4+ T cells from blood. The receptors were sampled from a man aged 30 to 45 with type 1 diabetes.

This clone was counted a few times. The chain links TRBV28 to TRBJ2-7; TRBD2 aligns across 7 bases. CDR3 length: 16 amino acids. Looked up from germline, CDR1 is MDHEN and CDR2 is SYDVKM. J was trimmed by 4 bases and V by 6 bases; bases with no gene match: 15. CDR3: CASSPFTGSGSYEQYF. For the CDR3, the DNA is TGTGCCAGCAGCCCATTTACGGGTAGCGGGTCTTACGAGCAGTACTTC. The full variable domain, in which reference TRBV28 and TRBJ2-7 provide the parts outside the CDR3, is DVKVTQSSRYLVKRTGEKVFLECVQDMDHENMFWYRQDPGLGLRLIYFSYDVKMKEKGDIPEGYSVSREKKERFSLILESASTNQTSMYLCASSPFTGSGSYEQYFGPGTRLTVT.

In this sample, this clone turned up a few times. This rearrangement joins TRBV5-1 to TRBJ2-1; D may be TRBD1 (6 bases). CDR1 is SGHRS and CDR2 is YFSETQ in the germline V gene. The CDR3 contains 15 residues. The V end lost 3 bases, the J end lost 6 bases, and 16 bases lay between the germline ends. The CDR3 bases are TGCGCCAGCAGCTCCCATTACAGGGATACCAATGAGCAGTTCTTC. Protein: CASSSHYRDTNEQFF.

This clone turned up a few times. The CDR3 region is CASSAYMSNQPQHF. DNA for the CDR3: TGTGCCAGCAGCGCCTACATGAGCAATCAGCCCCAGCATTTT. The chain joins TRBV7-2 to TRBJ1-5; D is uncertain. The CDR3 has 14 residues. V lost 5 bases and J lost 1, with 9 bases in between. Germline lookup yields CDR1 SGHTA and CDR2 FQGNSA. The full variable domain, with the rest looked up from reference TRBV7-2 and TRBJ1-5, is GAGVSQSPSNKVTEKGKDVELRCDPISGHTALYWYRQSLGQGLEFLIYFQGNSAPDKSGLPSDRFSAERTGGSVSTLTIQRTQQEDSAVYLCASSAYMSNQPQHFGDGTRLSIL.

This clone showed up many times. The CDR3: CASSPSPGELFF. CDR3 bases: TGCGCCAGCAGCCCTAGCCCCGGGGAGCTGTTTTTT. V and J are TRBV4-1 and TRBJ2-2; perhaps TRBD2 as D (5 bases). This CDR3 spans 12 amino acids. The V and J ends lost 4 bases and 6 bases respectively, with 6 bases between them. Germline CDR1 is MGHRA and CDR2 is YSYEKL.

The chain couples TRBV9 to TRBJ2-3, with TRBD2 matching over 9 bases. The trim removed 3 bases at V and 1 base at J, leaving 3 bases unmatched. Per germline, CDR1 SGDLS and CDR2 YYNGEE. The CDR3 extends over 15 amino acids. CDR3 nucleotides: TGTGCCAGCAGCGAGGGACTAGCAGGCACAGATACGCAGTATTTT. Its translation: CASSEGLAGTDTQYF.

There are a few counts of this clone. CDR3 residues: CASSQSQGYGANVLTF. Written as DNA, the CDR3 is TGTGCCAGCAGCCAGAGTCAGGGGTATGGGGCCAACGTCCTGACTTTC. This chain links TRBV4-2 with TRBJ2-6; a weak D match, TRBD1 (6 bases). The CDR3 runs to 16 residues. Germline V gives CDR1 LGHNA, CDR2 YNFKEQ. Trimming took off 3 bases at V and 3 bases at J, with 12 bases between the two ends.

This clone was observed a handful of times. V and J are TRBV11-2 and TRBJ2-6; D uncertain. The germline V and J ends were trimmed by 1 base and 4 bases, with 14 bases remaining between them. Germline CDR1 is SGHAT and CDR2 is FQNNGV. This CDR3 contains 17 residues. CDR3 sequence reads: CASSLAGTVRGANVLTF. In DNA form, the CDR3 reads TGTGCCAGCAGCTTAGCGGGTACAGTTAGGGGGGCCAACGTCCTGACTTTC.

This clone was counted only a few times. This chain uses TRBV6-6 with TRBJ1-1; D perhaps matches TRBD1 (6 bases). The ends were cut back, 10 bases at V and 4 bases at J, with 16 bases in the middle. Germline values: CDR1 MNHNY, CDR2 SVGAGI (reference sequence). The CDR3 covers 13 residues. CDR3 amino acids: CAIKPQGSTEAFF. The CDR3 nucleotides read TGTGCCATCAAGCCGCAGGGGAGCACTGAAGCTTTCTTT.

Only a few counts were recorded for this clone. The chain has TRBV28 and TRBJ2-7; 10 bases align to TRBD1. Germline V CDR1 and CDR2: MDHEN, SYDVKM. The CDR3 runs 15 residues. V shed 4 bases and J 3 bases; nucleotides not matched to a gene: 6. The CDR3 is CASSSATGGNYEQYF. CDR3 DNA: TGTGCCAGCAGTTCTGCGACAGGGGGCAACTACGAGCAGTACTTC.

This clone occurred a few times. The chain couples TRBV19 to TRBJ2-3; 12 bases fit TRBD2. CDR1 is LNHDA, CDR2 SQIVND, per germline (reference sequence). V lost 5 bases and J lost 3; bases outside the gene matches: 3. CDR3 size: 15 residues. As DNA, the CDR3 is TGTGCCAGTAGTCGACTAGCGGGAGAGACAGATACGCAGTATTTT. Translating gives CASSRLAGETDTQYF.

This clone appeared a few times. The chain uses TRBV7-9 and TRBJ2-7, with D perhaps matching TRBD2 (6 bases). This CDR3 has 13 amino acids. Germline V gives CDR1 SEHNR, CDR2 FQNEAQ (reference sequence). V gave up 4 bases and J gave up 5 bases, with 12 bases separating them. The CDR3: CASSWLGGDEQYF. In nucleotides, the CDR3 is TGTGCCAGCAGCTGGTTGGGGGGTGACGAGCAGTACTTC.

This clone was detected a few times. J is TRBJ1-2 and V is TRBV20-1, with D uncertain. This CDR3 is 11 amino acids long. Germline V gives CDR1 DFQATT, CDR2 SNEGSKA (reference sequence). V was pared by 6 bases and J by 7 bases, with 12 bases between. Here the CDR3 reads CSAPAVPGYTF. The CDR3 nucleotides read TGCAGTGCCCCCGCTGTCCCTGGCTACACCTTC.

This clone was counted only a few times. This chain links TRBV5-4 with TRBJ2-3; no clear D. The germline gives CDR1 SGHNT, CDR2 YYREEE (reference sequence). Trimming shortened V by 9 bases and J by 1 base, and 12 bases separated the two germline ends. This CDR3 spans 13 amino acids. CDR3 coding DNA: TGTGCCACCGCCGGCGCCGGCACAGATACGCAGTATTTT. Residues: CATAGAGTDTQYF.

V is TRBV11-2 and J is TRBJ2-7, with D tentatively TRBD1 (5 bases). The CDR3 has 13 amino acids. Germline V gene data show CDR1 as SGHAT and CDR2 as FQNNGV. Trimming took off 5 bases at V and 2 bases at J, with 10 bases between the two ends. The CDR3 DNA follows: TGTGCCAGCAGCACGAAGGGGCCCTACGAGCAGTACTTC. This translates into CASSTKGPYEQYF.

In its sample, this clone was seen a few times. This chain links TRBV9 with TRBJ1-2, with 8 bases matching TRBD1. V lost 4 bases and J lost 3; bases outside the gene matches: 11. Germline V lookup: CDR1 SGDLS, CDR2 YYNGEE. The CDR3 sequence is 16 residues long. CDR3 bases: TGTGCCAGCAGCCCAGCAGCCGGGACAGGATACTATGGCTACACCTTC. Its protein product is CASSPAAGTGYYGYTF.

The V gene is TRBV2, the J gene TRBJ1-2, with TRBD1 matching 7 bases. Unmatched junction bases numbered 4, after V lost 8 bases and J lost 4 bases. Germline V gene sequence: CDR1 SNHLY, CDR2 FYNNEI. CDR3 length equals 12 residues. The CDR3 nucleotides read TGTGCCAGCCGACAGGGCTCCTATGGCTACACCTTC. It specifies CASRQGSYGYTF.

The V gene is TRBV19, the J gene TRBJ2-1; D might be TRBD2 (6 bases). Germline CDR1 reads LNHDA; CDR2 reads SQIVND (reference sequence). The CDR3 is 16 amino acids. V lost 3 bases and J lost 1, with 13 bases in between. CDR3 DNA sequence: TGTGCCAGTAGTATCGACGGGAGCCTTTCCTACAATGAGCAGTTCTTC. This translates into CASSIDGSLSYNEQFF.

The chain carries TRBV11-2 and TRBJ2-1; 10 bases fit TRBD2. This CDR3 is 16 amino acids long. The V gene end was trimmed by 3 bases and the J gene end by 1 base; junction bases not matched to a gene: 3. Looked up from germline, CDR1 is SGHAT and CDR2 is FQNNGV. CDR3 region: CASSFLTSGSYNEQFF. The DNA of the CDR3 is TGTGCCAGCAGCTTCCTGACTAGCGGGTCCTACAATGAGCAGTTCTTC.

This clone was seen many times. Different DNA sequences within this sample yield the same CDR3. In nucleotides, the CDR3 is TGTGCCATCAGTGGTAGGAGGAACTATGGCTACACCTTC. This gives the protein CAISGRRNYGYTF. The V and J genes are TRBV10-3 and TRBJ1-2, with D unresolved. V dropped 4 bases and J dropped 2 bases, with 8 bases sitting between them. This CDR3 spans 13 amino acids. Germline CDR1 reads ENHRY; CDR2 reads SYGVKD.

Note on this clone: In the same sample, other DNA sequences code for this CDR3. The chain employs TRBV7-2 and TRBJ2-7, with D unclear. Germline V gene sequence: CDR1 SGHTA, CDR2 FQGNSA. The CDR3 spans 12 residues. V was cut by 5 bases and J by 6 bases, with 11 bases left in between. The CDR3 bases are TGTGCCAGCAGCCCGGCGGTGCCCGAGCAGTACTTC. This translates into CASSPAVPEQYF.

This clone was seen only a few times. The CDR3 sequence is CASRGQVSSNYGYTF. The DNA for the CDR3 is TGTGCCAGCAGGGGACAGGTGTCGTCCAACTATGGCTACACCTTC. The genes are TRBV28 and TRBJ1-2, with 8 positions matching TRBD1. The germline V gene encodes CDR1 MDHEN and CDR2 SYDVKM. Trimming took 6 bases from V and 2 from J; bases not matched to a gene: 8. The CDR3 loop spans 15 amino acids.

V usage is TRBV28 and J usage is TRBJ1-5, with 10 bases aligning to TRBD1. The V and J ends lost 10 bases and 4 bases, in that order; junction bases with no gene match: 10. Germline loops: CDR1 MDHEN, CDR2 SYDVKM. This CDR3 comprises 15 residues. The CDR3 is CATRQGAGGNQPQHF. CDR3 sequence (DNA): TGTGCCACCAGACAGGGGGCAGGGGGGAATCAGCCCCAGCATTTT.

This clone was observed a handful of times. The V and J genes are TRBV19 and TRBJ1-5; TRBD1 matches 7 bases. V shed 3 bases, J shed 4 bases, and the junction held 0 bases outside the gene matches. This CDR3 is 13 amino acids long. Per germline, CDR1 LNHDA and CDR2 SQIVND (reference sequence). The CDR3 DNA reads TGTGCCAGTAGTATGGACAGGAATCAGCCCCAGCATTTT. This translates into CASSMDRNQPQHF.

The chain employs TRBV5-4 and TRBJ2-3; TRBD2 is a possible D gene (6 bases). The CDR3 has 17 residues. V was clipped by 4 bases and J by 4 bases, with 22 bases between them. From germline, CDR1 is SGHNT and CDR2 YYREEE (reference sequence). CDR3 bases: TGTGCCAGCAGCCCCCAGCTAGGCGGGGTGTGGGCAGATACGCAGTATTTT. This codes for CASSPQLGGVWADTQYF.

In this sample, this clone turned up a few times. The chain combines TRBV7-2 with TRBJ2-7; a weak D match, TRBD2 (5 bases). Germline CDR1 reads SGHTA; CDR2 reads FQGNSA. There are 13 residues in the CDR3. V shed 5 bases and J shed 3 bases, with 11 bases lying between them. CDR3 nucleotide sequence: TGTGCCAGCAGCGAGGGCTTCGGCTACGAGCAGTACTTC. It is translated as CASSEGFGYEQYF.

This chain links TRBV19 with TRBJ1-1; D not certain. CDR1 LNHDA and CDR2 SQIVND come from the germline V gene (reference sequence). The CDR3 covers 14 residues. The V end was cut by 6 bases, the J end by 1 base, with 12 bases between. In nucleotides, the CDR3 is TGTGCCAGTAGCCAGACACTCTCGAACACTGAAGCTTTCTTT. This codes for CASSQTLSNTEAFF.

This clone was seen more than once but under ten times. The gene calls are TRBV5-1 and TRBJ2-2; 7 positions agree with TRBD2. The V gene's germline CDR1 is SGHRS and CDR2 YFSETQ. CDR3 length: 16 residues. V was clipped by 0 bases and J by 1 base; unmatched bases: 3. In nucleotides, the CDR3 is TGCGCCAGCAGCTTGGATCCTAGCGGGAACACCGGGGAGCTGTTTTTT. This gives the protein CASSLDPSGNTGELFF.

This clone was seen repeatedly, ten times or more. This sample also contains other DNA sequences that code for the same CDR3. The chain is built from TRBV18 and TRBJ1-4; D not certain. The CDR3 spans 14 residues. The V gene lost 6 bases and the J gene lost 4 bases, with 12 bases spanning the gap. The germline V gene encodes CDR1 KGHSH and CDR2 LQKENI. CDR3 nucleotides: TGTGCCAGCTCGCGGTTAGGGATTAATGAAAAACTGTTTTTT. Its protein product is CASSRLGINEKLFF.

The sample holds a few counts of this clone. V usage is TRBV7-9 and J usage is TRBJ1-4; tentative D call: TRBD1 (6 bases). CDR1 is SEHNR, CDR2 FQNEAQ, per germline (reference sequence). The CDR3 is made up of 13 amino acids. The V end was cut by 1 base, the J end by 7 bases, with 7 bases between. The CDR3 nucleotides are TGTGCCAGCAGCTTAGGGACAGCTGAAAAACTGTTTTTT. Its translation is CASSLGTAEKLFF.

This clone has just one count. The chain recombines TRBV4-1 with TRBJ2-5; 9 bases are shared with TRBD2. The J call is doubtful: the DNA matches TRBJ2-7 better. The CDR3 length is 15 residues. Germline CDR1 MGHRA, CDR2 YSYEKL. CDR3 coding DNA: TGCGCCAGCAGCCAAGATAAGCGGGGGGCCTACGAGCAGTACTTC. Protein sequence: CASSQDKRGAYEQYF.